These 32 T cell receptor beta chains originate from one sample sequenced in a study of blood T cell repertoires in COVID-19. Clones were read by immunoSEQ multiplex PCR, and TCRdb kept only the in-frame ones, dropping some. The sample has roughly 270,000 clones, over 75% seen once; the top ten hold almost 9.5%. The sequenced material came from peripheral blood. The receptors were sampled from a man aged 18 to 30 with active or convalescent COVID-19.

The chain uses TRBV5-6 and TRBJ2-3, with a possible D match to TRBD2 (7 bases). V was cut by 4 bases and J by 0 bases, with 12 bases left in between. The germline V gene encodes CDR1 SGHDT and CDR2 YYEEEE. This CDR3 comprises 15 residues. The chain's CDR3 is CASSLGGGSTDTQYF. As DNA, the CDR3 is TGTGCCAGCAGCCTAGGGGGGGGAAGCACAGATACGCAGTATTTT.

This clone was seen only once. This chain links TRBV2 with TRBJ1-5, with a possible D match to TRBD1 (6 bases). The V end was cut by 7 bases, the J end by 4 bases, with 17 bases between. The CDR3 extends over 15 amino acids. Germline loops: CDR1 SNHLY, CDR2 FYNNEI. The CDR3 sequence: CASKLNGGNNQPQHF. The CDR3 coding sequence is TGTGCCAGCAAATTGAATGGGGGCAATAATCAGCCCCAGCATTTT.

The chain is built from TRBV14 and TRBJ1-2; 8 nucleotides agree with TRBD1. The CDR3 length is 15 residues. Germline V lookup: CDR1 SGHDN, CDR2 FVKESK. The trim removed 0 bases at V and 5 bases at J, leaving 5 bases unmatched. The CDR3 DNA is TGTGCCAGCAGCCAAGATGTTCGGACAGGGTATGGCTACACCTTC. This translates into CASSQDVRTGYGYTF.

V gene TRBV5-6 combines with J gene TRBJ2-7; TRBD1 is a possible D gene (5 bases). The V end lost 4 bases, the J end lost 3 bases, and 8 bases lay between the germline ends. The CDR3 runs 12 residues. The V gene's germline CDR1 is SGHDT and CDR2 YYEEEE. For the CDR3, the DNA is TGTGCCAGCAGCATCGACAGCTACGAGCAGTACTTC. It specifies CASSIDSYEQYF.

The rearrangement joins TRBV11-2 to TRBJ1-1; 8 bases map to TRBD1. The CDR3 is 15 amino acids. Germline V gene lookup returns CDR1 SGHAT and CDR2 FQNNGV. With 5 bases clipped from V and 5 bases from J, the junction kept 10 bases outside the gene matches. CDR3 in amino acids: CASSRAQTGGTEAFF. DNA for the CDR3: TGTGCCAGCAGCCGTGCCCAAACAGGGGGAACTGAAGCTTTCTTT. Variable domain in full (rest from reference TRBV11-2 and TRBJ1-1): EAGVAQSPRYKIIEKRQSVAFWCNPISGHATLYWYQQILGQGPKLLIQFQNNGVVDDSQLPKDRFSAERLKGVDSTLKIQPAKLEDSAVYLCASSRAQTGGTEAFFGQGTRLTVV.

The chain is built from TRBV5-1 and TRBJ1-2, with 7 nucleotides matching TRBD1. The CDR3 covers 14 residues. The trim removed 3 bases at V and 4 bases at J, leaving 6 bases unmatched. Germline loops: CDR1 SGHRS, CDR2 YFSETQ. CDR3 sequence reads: CASSSGTDTYGYTF. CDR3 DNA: TGCGCCAGCAGCTCCGGGACAGATACCTATGGCTACACCTTC.

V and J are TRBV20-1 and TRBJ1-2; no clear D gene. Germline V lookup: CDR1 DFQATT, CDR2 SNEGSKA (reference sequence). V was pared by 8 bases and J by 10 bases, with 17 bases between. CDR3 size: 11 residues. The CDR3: CSPRVSLTYTF. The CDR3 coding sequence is TGCAGTCCCCGGGTCTCTTTAACCTACACCTTC.

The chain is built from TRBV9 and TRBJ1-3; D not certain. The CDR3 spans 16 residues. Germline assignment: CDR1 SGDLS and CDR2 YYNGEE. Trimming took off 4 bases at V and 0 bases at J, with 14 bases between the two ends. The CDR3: CASSPSSGNSGNTIYF. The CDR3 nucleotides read TGTGCCAGCAGCCCCTCATCCGGGAACTCTGGAAACACCATATATTTT. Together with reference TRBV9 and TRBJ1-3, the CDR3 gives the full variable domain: DSGVTQTPKHLITATGQRVTLRCSPRSGDLSVYWYQQSLDQGLQFLIQYYNGEERAKGNILERFSAQQFPDLHSELNLSSLELGDSALYFCASSPSSGNSGNTIYFGEGSWLTVV.

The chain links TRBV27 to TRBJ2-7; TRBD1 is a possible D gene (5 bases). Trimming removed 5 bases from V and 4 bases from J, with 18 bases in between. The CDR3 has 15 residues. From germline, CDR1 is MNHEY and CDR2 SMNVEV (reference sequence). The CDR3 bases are TGTGCCAGCAGTCCCCCGCCCGGACATATTTACGAGCAGTACTTC. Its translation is CASSPPPGHIYEQYF.

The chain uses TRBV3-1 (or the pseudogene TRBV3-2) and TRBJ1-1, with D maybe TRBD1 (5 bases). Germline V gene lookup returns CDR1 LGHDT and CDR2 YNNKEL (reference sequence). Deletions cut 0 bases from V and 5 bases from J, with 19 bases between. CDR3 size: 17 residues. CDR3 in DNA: TGTGCCAGCAGCCAAGATCCGGGAGGGGCGATGGCAACTGAAGCTTTCTTT. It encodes CASSQDPGGAMATEAFF.

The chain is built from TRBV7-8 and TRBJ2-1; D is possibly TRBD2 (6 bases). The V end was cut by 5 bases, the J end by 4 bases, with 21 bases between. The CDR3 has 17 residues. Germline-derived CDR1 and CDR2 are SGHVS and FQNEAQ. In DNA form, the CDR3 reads TGTGCCAGCAGCCCCGCCTGGGGGGTCGACCTATACAATGAGCAGTTCTTC. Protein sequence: CASSPAWGVDLYNEQFF.

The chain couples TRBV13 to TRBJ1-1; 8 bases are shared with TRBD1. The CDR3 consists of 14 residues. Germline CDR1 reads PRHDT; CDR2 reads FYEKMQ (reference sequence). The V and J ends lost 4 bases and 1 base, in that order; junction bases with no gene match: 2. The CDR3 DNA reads TGTGCCAGCAGCTCCGGGACAGGGAACACTGAAGCTTTCTTT. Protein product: CASSSGTGNTEAFF.

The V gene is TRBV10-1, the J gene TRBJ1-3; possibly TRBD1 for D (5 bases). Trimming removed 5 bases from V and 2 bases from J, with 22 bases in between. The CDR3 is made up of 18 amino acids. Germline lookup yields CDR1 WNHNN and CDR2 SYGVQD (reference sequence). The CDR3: CASSPTLKGKSAGNTIYF. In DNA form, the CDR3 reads TGCGCCAGCAGTCCGACATTGAAGGGGAAAAGCGCTGGAAACACCATATATTTT.

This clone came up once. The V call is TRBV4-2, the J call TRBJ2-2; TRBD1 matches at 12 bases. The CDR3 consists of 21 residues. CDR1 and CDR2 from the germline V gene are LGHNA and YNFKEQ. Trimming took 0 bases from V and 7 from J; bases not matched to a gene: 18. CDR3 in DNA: TGTGCCAGCAGCCAAGAAACCCTTCGGTCCGGGACAGGGGGCCGGGGCGGGGAGCTGTTTTTT. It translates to CASSQETLRSGTGGRGGELFF.

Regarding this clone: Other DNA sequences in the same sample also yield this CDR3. CDR3 sequence: CASSVGGSNQPQHF. CDR3 coding DNA: TGTGCCAGCAGCGTAGGAGGGTCGAATCAGCCCCAGCATTTT. The chain combines TRBV9 with TRBJ1-5, with D unclear. This CDR3 has 14 residues. The V end was cut by 0 bases, the J end by 4 bases, with 8 bases between. CDR1 is SGDLS and CDR2 is YYNGEE in the germline V gene. Using reference TRBV9 and TRBJ1-5 for the parts outside the CDR3, the full variable domain is DSGVTQTPKHLITATGQRVTLRCSPRSGDLSVYWYQQSLDQGLQFLIQYYNGEERAKGNILERFSAQQFPDLHSELNLSSLELGDSALYFCASSVGGSNQPQHFGDGTRLSIL.

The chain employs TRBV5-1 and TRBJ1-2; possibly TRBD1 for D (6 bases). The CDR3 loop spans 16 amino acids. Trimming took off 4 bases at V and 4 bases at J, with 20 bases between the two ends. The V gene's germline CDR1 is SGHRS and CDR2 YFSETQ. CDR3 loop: CASSQARGLEGYGYTF. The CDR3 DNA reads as TGCGCCAGCAGCCAAGCCAGGGGTTTAGAGGGCTATGGCTACACCTTC.

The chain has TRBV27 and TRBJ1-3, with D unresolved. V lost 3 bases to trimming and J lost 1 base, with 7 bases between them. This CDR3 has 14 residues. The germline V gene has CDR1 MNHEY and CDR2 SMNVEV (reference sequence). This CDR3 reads CASSFTASGNTIYF. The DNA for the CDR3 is TGTGCCAGCAGTTTCACTGCGTCTGGAAACACCATATATTTT.

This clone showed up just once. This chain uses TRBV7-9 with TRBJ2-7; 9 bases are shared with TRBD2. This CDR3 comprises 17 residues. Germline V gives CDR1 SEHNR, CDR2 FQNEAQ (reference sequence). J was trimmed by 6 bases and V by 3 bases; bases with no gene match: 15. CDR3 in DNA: TGTGCCAGCAGCTTCGGTCCAAGACTAGCGGTCTCTGCCGAGCAGTACTTC. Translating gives CASSFGPRLAVSAEQYF.

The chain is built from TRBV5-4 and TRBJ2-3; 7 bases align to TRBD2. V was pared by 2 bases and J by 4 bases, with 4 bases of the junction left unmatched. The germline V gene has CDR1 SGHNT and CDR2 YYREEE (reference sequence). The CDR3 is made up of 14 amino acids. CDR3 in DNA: TGTGCCAGCAGCTTTTTGGGGGGGTCAGATACGCAGTATTTT. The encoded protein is CASSFLGGSDTQYF.

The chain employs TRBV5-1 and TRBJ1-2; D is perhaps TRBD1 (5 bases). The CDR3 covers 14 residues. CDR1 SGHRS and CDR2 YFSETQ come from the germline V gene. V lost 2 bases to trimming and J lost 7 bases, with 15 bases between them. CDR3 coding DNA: TGCGCCAGCAGCTTTGACAGTCCCTATATTGGCTACACCTTC. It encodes CASSFDSPYIGYTF.

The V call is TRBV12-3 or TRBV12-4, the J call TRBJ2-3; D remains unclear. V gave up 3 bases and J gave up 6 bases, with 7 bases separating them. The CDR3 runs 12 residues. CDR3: CASSLAWDTQYF. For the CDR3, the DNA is TGTGCCAGCAGTTTGGCTTGGGATACGCAGTATTTT.

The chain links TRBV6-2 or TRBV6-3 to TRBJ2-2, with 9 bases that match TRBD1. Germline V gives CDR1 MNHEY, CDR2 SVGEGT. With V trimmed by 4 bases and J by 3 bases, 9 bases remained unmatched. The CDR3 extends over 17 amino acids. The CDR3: CASSSNPQGAHTGELFF. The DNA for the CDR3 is TGTGCCAGCAGTTCCAACCCACAGGGGGCCCACACCGGGGAGCTGTTTTTT.

The CDR3 bases are TGTGCCATCACCTACTGGGACAGTGGAAACACCATATATTTT. Its translation: CAITYWDSGNTIYF. V usage is TRBV7-2 and J usage is TRBJ1-3; TRBD1 aligns across 7 bases. This CDR3 contains 14 residues. Trimming cost V 10 bases and J 3 bases; bases outside gene matches: 9. Germline V gene lookup returns CDR1 SGHTA and CDR2 FQGNSA.

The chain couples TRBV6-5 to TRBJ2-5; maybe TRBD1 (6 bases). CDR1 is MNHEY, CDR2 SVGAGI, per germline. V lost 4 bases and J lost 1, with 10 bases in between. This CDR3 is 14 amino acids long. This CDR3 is CASSSGQFQETQYF. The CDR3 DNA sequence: TGTGCCAGCAGTTCCGGACAGTTCCAAGAGACCCAGTACTTC.

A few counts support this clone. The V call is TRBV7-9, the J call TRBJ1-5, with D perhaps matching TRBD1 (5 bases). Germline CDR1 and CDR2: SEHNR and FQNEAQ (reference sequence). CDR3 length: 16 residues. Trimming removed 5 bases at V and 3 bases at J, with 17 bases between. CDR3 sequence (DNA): TGTGCCAGCAGCGCTCTAACAGGATCCTCCAATCAGCCCCAGCATTTT. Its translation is CASSALTGSSNQPQHF.

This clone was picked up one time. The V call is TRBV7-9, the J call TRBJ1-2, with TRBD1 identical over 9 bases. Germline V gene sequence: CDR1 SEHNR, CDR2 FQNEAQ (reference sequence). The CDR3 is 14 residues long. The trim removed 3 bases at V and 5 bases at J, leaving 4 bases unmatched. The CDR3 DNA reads TGTGCCAGCAGCTTCTCCGGGACAGGGTATGGCTACACCTTC. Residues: CASSFSGTGYGYTF.

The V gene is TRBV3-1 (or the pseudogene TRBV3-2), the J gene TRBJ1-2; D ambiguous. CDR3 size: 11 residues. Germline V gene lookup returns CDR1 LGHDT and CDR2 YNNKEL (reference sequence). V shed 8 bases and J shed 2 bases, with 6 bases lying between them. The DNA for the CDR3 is TGTGCCAGCTTCGGGAACTATGGCTACACCTTC. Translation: CASFGNYGYTF.

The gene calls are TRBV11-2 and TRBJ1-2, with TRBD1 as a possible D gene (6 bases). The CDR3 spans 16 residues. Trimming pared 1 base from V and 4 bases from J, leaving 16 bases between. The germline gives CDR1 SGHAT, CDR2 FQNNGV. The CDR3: CASSLGGRGLGYGYTF. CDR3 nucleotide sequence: TGTGCCAGCAGCTTAGGCGGCAGGGGTCTGGGCTATGGCTACACCTTC.

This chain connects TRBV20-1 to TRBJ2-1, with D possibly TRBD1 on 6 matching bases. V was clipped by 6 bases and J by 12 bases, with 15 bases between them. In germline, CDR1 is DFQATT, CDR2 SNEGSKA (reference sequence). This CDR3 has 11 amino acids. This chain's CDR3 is CSAGTGSAQFF. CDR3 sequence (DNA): TGCAGTGCGGGTACAGGGTCCGCGCAGTTCTTC.

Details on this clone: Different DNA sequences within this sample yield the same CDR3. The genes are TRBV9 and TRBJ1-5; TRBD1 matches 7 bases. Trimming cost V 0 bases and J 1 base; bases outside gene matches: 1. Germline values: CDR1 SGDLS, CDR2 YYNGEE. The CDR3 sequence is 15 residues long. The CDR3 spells CASSVAGGSNQPQHF. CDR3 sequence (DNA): TGTGCCAGCAGCGTAGCAGGGGGGAGCAATCAGCCCCAGCATTTT. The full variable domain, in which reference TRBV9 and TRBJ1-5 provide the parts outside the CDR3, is DSGVTQTPKHLITATGQRVTLRCSPRSGDLSVYWYQQSLDQGLQFLIQYYNGEERAKGNILERFSAQQFPDLHSELNLSSLELGDSALYFCASSVAGGSNQPQHFGDGTRLSIL.

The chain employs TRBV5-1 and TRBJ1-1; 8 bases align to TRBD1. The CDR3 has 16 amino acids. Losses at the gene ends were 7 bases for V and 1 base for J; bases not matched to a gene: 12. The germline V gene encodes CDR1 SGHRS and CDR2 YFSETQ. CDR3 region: CASLPGQVPGNTEAFF. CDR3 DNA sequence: TGCGCCAGCCTCCCGGGACAGGTCCCCGGGAACACTGAAGCTTTCTTT.

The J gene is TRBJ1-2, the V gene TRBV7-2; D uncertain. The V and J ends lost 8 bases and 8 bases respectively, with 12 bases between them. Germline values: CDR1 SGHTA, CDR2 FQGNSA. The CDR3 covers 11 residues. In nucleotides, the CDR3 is TGTGCCAGCTTCTCGGGGTCGGGCTACACCTTC. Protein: CASFSGSGYTF.